Below are 2 T cell receptor beta chains sequenced from a single sample in a study of Ad26.COV2.S vaccination and SARS-CoV-2 variants. The table came from immunoSEQ multiplex PCR; TCRdb's copy has only in-frame clones and leaves some out. The data contain fewer than 500,000 clones, 75% to 95% of them singletons. Indicated treatment: 15 to 20 received Ad26.COV2.S at low or high dose, single or two shots; about 5 received placebo; per-sample allocation not given. Collection of the samples took place on day 63 after the first injection of vaccine or placebo. The source material was peripheral blood, sampled in a trial of Ad26.COV2.S vaccine versus placebo. Receptor source: a person aged 18-65 years who received the Ad26.COV2.S COVID-19 vaccine or a placebo.

This chain links TRBV9 with TRBJ2-1, with D unclear. Germline V gene lookup returns CDR1 SGDLS and CDR2 YYNGEE. V lost 0 bases to trimming and J lost 5 bases, with 12 bases between them. The CDR3 is 15 residues long. The CDR3 here is CASSVDYIQDNEQFF. CDR3 DNA sequence: TGTGCCAGCAGCGTAGACTATATTCAAGACAATGAGCAGTTCTTC.

This clone was detected once. This chain connects TRBV5-5 to TRBJ1-4; no clear D gene. The CDR3 is made up of 15 amino acids. Trimming left V 1 base short and J 0 bases short, with 7 bases between. The germline V gene has CDR1 SGHKS and CDR2 YYEKEE (reference sequence). The CDR3 DNA reads TGTGCCAGCAGCTTGTTAAGGGCAACTAATGAAAAACTGTTTTTT. Encoded protein: CASSLLRATNEKLFF.